This T cell receptor beta chain derives from a study of cytomegalovirus exposure and HLA in healthy donors (TCRdb year 2017). Regarding the complete study: In an earlier analysis of 587 of the donors, 276 Gb of sequence data and 100 million or so unique TCR beta sequences from roughly 200 million T cells were reported. An early release that covered some 640 HLA-typed donors contained about 290 gigabases of sequencing data and roughly 84 million unique TCR sequences. Among the roughly 400 genotyped donors, about 83% belonged to the genetic ancestry cluster associated with self-reported Caucasian donors. The study aimed to test whether cataloging public T cell receptors could reveal signatures of past pathogen exposure. The study profiled the T cell repertoires of 666 subjects by immunosequencing and related them to cytomegalovirus serostatus. Besides the first cohort of more than 650 subjects, a separate validation cohort made up of roughly 120 different subjects was used. The study combined high-throughput TCR immunosequencing, statistical association of individual TCRs with disease status, and machine learning to predict cytomegalovirus infection status. To study patterns of TCR occurrence, a later analysis re-analyzed previously published TCR beta repertoires from 666 donors and added high-resolution HLA genotyping. In the later analysis, no new phenotypic data were used to find candidate immune exposures; instead, reliance was placed on TCR beta sequences and their occurrence across donors. To decide whether each TCR beta V gene segment behaved as functional or pseudogenic, an earlier analysis of nearly 600 of the donors relied on high-throughput TCR beta sequencing. Alongside the repertoire data, information on donor age, sex, ethnicity and CMV serostatus was compiled. A later genetic analysis took genome-wide SNP genotypes for about three fifths of the roughly 700 donors and used that subset as a discovery cohort. All discovery cohort repertoires had been generated on a single sequencing platform. Class I and class II HLA loci were covered by the typing at four-digit resolution. The number of donors typed differed by locus, with roughly 620-630 for A, B, C, DRB1 and DQB1, roughly 520 for DQA1, 606 for DPA1, and around 460 for DPB1. Several DR-DQ haplotypes were handled as single units for association and clustering because linkage in the cohort was strong. Across about 380 genotyped donors of the cohort, an average of about 240,000 unique TCR beta nucleotide sequences per donor were sequenced, and 15% to 20% of those sequences were non-productive. General findings and caveats noted by the study authors: Three of the identified cytomegalovirus-associated TCR beta chains were confirmed in vitro to be specific for cytomegalovirus antigens. A cluster of highly shared sequence variants was judged likely to represent a technical artifact of the sequencing pipeline. For the cohort, immune exposure information was limited to CMV serostatus. In the study, 150 to 200 TCR beta chains were listed as associated with cytomegalovirus. Because counts were too low, approximately 15 rarely observed V segments, including chromosome 9 orphons, were excluded from the earlier analysis of several hundred of the donors. Sequencing depth was assumed to be roughly uniform across donors in the presence/absence analyses, though that assumption may not hold. In an earlier analysis of roughly 560 of the donors, most TCR beta V segments were observed in productive rearrangements about 87% or about 30% of the time, broadly matching IMGT annotations. According to a later analysis, most CMV-associated TCR beta chains appeared to be HLA-restricted, and the HLA associations seemed to be driven largely by CMV exposure. In a later analysis, HLA-associated TCR beta chains were found to be more clonally expanded and to have lower generation probabilities than equally common non-associated chains. While some public TCRs were present in many individuals, most TCR sequences turned up only very rarely across donors. A later genetic analysis reported fewer N-insertions in productive TCRs among donors in an Asian-associated ancestry cluster than the roughly 650-donor mean. In a later analysis, the rate of TCR association differed among HLA loci, with DRB1 alleles having the most associated TCRs and HLA-C alleles having the fewest. HLA typing was unavailable for some donors at each locus, so association tests used only the typed subset. A further reported finding was that TCR beta sequences accurately predicted the HLA-A and HLA-B alleles for most subjects in the first cohort. V-gene and J-gene trimming of TCR beta chains was associated with a missense DCLRE1C variant in a later genetic analysis, and the association was replicated in an independent cohort. It was suggested by the authors that the approach could potentially be generalized to other disease states and immunological phenotypes. At a false discovery rate of 0.05, a later analysis linked 16,951 TCR beta sequences to specific HLA alleles. The 87-base-pair reads could not distinguish some IMGT-functional V segments, including TRBV6-2 and TRBV6-3, so those segments were excluded. In a later analysis, several top co-occurrence clusters were reported to appear linked to parvovirus B19, influenza, CMV and Epstein-Barr virus. When HLA alleles, especially DR and DQ, strongly co-occurred, attributing TCR associations to individual alleles was difficult. This cohort had only TCR beta chains sequenced, and the lack of alpha or paired-chain data limited which features could be detected. Correlated functional status among segregating V segments might be attributable to linkage disequilibrium, but an unknown experimental factor could not be ruled out. The classifier was reported to diagnose cytomegalovirus status with high specificity and sensitivity in both the original cohort and the validation cohort.

The CDR3 numbers 12 residues from cysteine through phenylalanine. The DNA shown is the 36-base CDR3, in frame from base 1. Trimming takes 5 bases from V and 3 bases from J, and the germline ends sit 7 bases apart. The germline V gene (reference sequence) sets CDR1 to LNHDA and CDR2 to SQIVND. A word on this clone: Its antigen is still unknown. The sample holds no much larger clone one base away, and base qualities are not on file.

Libraries came from the immunoSEQ multiplex PCR assay. A mixture of 60 forward primers for TCR Vbeta segments and 13 reverse primers for TCR Jbeta segments was used in the multiplex PCR. Amplification of the CDR3 region of rearranged TCR beta genes was performed with a multiplex PCR assay on genomic DNA. The Illumina HiSeq System was used to sequence the amplified TCR beta libraries as 87-base-pair reads. In the source study's methods: A later analysis counted about 80 million unique TCR beta chains across the 670 or so repertoires, and some 12 million of these chains were shared by at least two donors. A nearest-neighbor algorithm error-corrected the raw reads and collapsed the reads into unique sequences, merging closely related sequences to remove PCR and sequencing errors. Alignment of CDR3 sequences to IMGT reference sequences was used to assign V, D and J gene segments. For a sequence to be retained, a match of at least six nucleotides to both a V gene segment and a J gene segment was required. Rearrangements were classified as productive when the CDR3 lacked stop codons and remained in frame with V and J, and all other rearrangements were classified as non-productive. Following IMGT convention, CDR3 was defined as the stretch from the second conserved V-encoded cysteine up to the conserved J-encoded phenylalanine. The earlier analysis of roughly 590 of the donors excluded sequences that lacked an unambiguous match to a single V gene segment. In an earlier analysis of several hundred of the donors, a V segment was called functional when productive rearrangements were above 56.7%, and segregating when the standard deviation between donors exceeded 5%. A statistical classification framework was built to diagnose cytomegalovirus status from the catalog of TCR beta chain sequences. V and J gene assignment, in a later analysis, came from comparing TCR nucleotide sequences with IMGT/GENE-DB human TR gene sequences. The TCRdist pipeline was used in a later analysis to assign CDR3 sequences and most-parsimonious VDJ recombination scenarios. In a later analysis, every TCR beta chain was defined by the combination of its CDR3 amino acid sequence and its V-gene family, and reads without a unique V-gene family were dropped. As a way to deal with suspected cross-contamination and a sequencing artifact, a later analysis dropped 450 to 700 nucleotide sequences that were highly shared and had low generation probability. For each public chain, a later analysis derived a clonal expansion index from normalized ranks of inferred template counts within each repertoire. Generation probabilities in a later analysis came from a VDJ recombination model fitted to out-of-frame rearrangements, and those results were checked against IGoR. A later analysis scored TCR-TCR, TCR-HLA and TCR-CMV co-occurrence with hypergeometric tests, applying a repertoire-size bias correction to TCR pairs. To estimate false discovery rates, a later analysis permuted the HLA or CMV assignments 20 times. In a later analysis, co-occurring TCRs were grouped with DBSCAN, and TCRdist sequence similarity was added when clustering was performed within HLA-allele-positive subsets. For co-occurrence clustering, repertoires with fewer than 30,000 or more than 120,000 public chains were excluded, along with several repertoires with anomalous nucleotide sharing. Not all clones reach the TCRdb copy of this immuneACCESS table, which keeps in-frame sequences only. Checked studies attribute under half of the gap to unresolved V genes and leave the rest unexplained. The DNA gave D and trimming, while V, J and clone size come from that table. The sample includes about 190,000 clones, with 81% observed a single time. Approximately 3.6% of the sample lies in the top ten.

The cohort was made up of 666 healthy bone marrow donors. At the time of sampling, all cohort members were nominally healthy, though unrecorded immune exposures were likely present. The donor tested CMV seropositive and was one of the 289 seropositive cohort members. Each donor provided a peripheral blood sample, and peripheral blood mononuclear cells were used for TCR beta sequencing. The Qiagen DNeasy Blood Extraction Kit was used to extract genomic DNA from the blood cell samples. The sequence links TRBV19 to TRBJ1-1; TRBD1 is a weak D gene call, 5 bases matching. Sequencing input: PBMCs. The receptor was isolated from a man aged 40-49 years in good health and CMV-seropositive. The nucleotides are TGTGCCAGTAGTCAGGGTTACACTGAAGCTTTCTTT. This is translated as CASSQGYTEAFF.